The source of this T cell receptor (beta chain) is a study of cytomegalovirus exposure and HLA in healthy donors. Trimming stripped 2 bases from V and 4 bases from J, with 5 bases between. CDR1 and CDR2 from the germline V gene are GTSNPN and SVGIG (reference sequence). The CDR3 loop spans 11 amino acids. This clone was recorded only once. 60 Vbeta and 13 Jbeta primers were used in PCR. Only in-frame clones appear in the TCRdb table, and some are missing; sequencing was by immunoSEQ multiplex PCR. The sample includes 160,000 or so clones, 84% seen only once; the top ten take roughly 1%. The sequence came from a young man in good health and CMV-seronegative. The chain is built from TRBV30 and TRBJ2-5; D ambiguous. Source material: PBMCs. The CDR3 reads CAWSHLETQYF. CDR3 nucleotide sequence: TGTGCCTGGAGTCACTTAGAGACCCAGTACTTC.